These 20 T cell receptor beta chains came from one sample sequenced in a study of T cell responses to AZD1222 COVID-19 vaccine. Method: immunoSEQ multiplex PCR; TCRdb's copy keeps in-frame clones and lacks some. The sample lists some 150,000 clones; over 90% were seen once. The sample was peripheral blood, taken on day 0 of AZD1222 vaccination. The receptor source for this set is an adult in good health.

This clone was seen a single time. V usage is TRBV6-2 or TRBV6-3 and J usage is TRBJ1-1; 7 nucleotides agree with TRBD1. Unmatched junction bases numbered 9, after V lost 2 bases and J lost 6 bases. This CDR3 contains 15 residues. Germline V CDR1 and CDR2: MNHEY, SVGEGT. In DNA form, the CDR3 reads TGTGCCAGCAGTTACCGCGACAGGGCAGGCGCTGAAGCTTTCTTT. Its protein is CASSYRDRAGAEAFF.

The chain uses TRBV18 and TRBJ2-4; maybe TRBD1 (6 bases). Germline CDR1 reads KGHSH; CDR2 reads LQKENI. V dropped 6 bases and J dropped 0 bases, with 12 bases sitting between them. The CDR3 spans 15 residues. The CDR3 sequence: CASSPGTIAKNIQYF. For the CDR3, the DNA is TGTGCCAGCTCTCCCGGGACAATAGCCAAAAACATTCAGTACTTC.

CDR3 sequence reads: CASSRGQTSGANVLTF. CDR3 DNA: TGTGCCAGCAGCAGAGGACAAACCTCTGGGGCCAACGTCCTGACTTTC. The chain joins TRBV5-4 to TRBJ2-6; D possibly corresponds to TRBD1 (5 bases). Per the germline V gene, CDR1 is SGHNT and CDR2 is YYREEE (reference sequence). Trimming pared 4 bases from V and 0 bases from J, leaving 11 bases between. There are 16 residues in the CDR3.

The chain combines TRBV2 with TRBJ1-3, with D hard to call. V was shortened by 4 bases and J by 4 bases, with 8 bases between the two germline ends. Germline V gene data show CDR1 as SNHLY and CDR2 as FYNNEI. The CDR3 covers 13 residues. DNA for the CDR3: TGTGCCAGCAGTGTCTTATTCGGAAACACCATATATTTT. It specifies CASSVLFGNTIYF.

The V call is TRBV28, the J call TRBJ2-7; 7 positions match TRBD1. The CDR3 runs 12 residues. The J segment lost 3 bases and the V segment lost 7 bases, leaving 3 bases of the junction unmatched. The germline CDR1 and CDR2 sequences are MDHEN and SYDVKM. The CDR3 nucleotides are TGTGCCAGCACTACAGGGGTCTACGAGCAGTACTTC. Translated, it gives CASTTGVYEQYF.

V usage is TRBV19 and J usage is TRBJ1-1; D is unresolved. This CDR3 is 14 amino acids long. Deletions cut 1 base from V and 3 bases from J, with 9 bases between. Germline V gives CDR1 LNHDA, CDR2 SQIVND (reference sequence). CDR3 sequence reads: CASSIGEVHTEAFF. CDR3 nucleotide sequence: TGTGCCAGTAGTATAGGCGAAGTGCACACTGAAGCTTTCTTT.

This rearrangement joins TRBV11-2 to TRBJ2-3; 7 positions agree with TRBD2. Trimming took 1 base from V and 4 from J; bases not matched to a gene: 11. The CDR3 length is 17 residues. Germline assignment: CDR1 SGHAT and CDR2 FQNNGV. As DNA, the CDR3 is TGTGCCAGCAGCTTAGTGGGGGTGCGGGAGATCGCAGATACGCAGTATTTT. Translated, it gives CASSLVGVREIADTQYF.

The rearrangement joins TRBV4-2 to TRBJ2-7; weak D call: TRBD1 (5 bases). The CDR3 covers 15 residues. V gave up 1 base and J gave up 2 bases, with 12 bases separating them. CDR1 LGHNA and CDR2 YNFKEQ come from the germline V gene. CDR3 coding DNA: TGTGCCAGCAGCCAAGTCGATGGACAAACCTACGAGCAGTACTTC. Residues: CASSQVDGQTYEQYF.

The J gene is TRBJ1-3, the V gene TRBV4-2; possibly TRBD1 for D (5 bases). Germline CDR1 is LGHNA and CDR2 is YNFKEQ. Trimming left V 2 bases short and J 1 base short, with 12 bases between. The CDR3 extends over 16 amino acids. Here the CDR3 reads CASSQHDSLSGNTIYF. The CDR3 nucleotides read TGTGCCAGCAGCCAACACGACAGTCTATCTGGAAACACCATATATTTT.

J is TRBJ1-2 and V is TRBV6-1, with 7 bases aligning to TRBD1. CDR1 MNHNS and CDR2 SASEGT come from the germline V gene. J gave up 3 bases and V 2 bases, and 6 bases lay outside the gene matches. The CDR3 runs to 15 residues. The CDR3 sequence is CASSERGHNDYGYTF. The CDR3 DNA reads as TGTGCCAGCAGTGAAAGGGGGCACAATGACTATGGCTACACCTTC.

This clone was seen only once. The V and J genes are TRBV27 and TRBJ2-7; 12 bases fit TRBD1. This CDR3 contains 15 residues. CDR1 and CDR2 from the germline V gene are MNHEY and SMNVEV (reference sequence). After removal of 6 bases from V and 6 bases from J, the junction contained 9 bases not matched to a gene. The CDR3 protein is CASSNRGQGAVEQYF. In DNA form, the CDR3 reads TGTGCCAGCAGCAATAGGGGACAGGGGGCTGTCGAGCAGTACTTC.

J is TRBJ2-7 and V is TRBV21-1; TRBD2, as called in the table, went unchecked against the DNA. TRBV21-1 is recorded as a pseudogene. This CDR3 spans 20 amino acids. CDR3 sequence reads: CASNKISAGVAREVTYEQYF. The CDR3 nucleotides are TGTGCCAGCAATAAAATCTCCGCGGGGGTCGCGCGGGAGGTAACCTACGAGCAGTACTTC.

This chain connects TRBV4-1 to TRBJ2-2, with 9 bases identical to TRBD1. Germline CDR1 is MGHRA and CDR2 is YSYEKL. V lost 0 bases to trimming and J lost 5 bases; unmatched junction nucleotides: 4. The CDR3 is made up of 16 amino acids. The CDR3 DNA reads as TGCGCCAGCAGCCAAGATTTCGGACAGGGGACCGGGGAGCTGTTTTTT. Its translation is CASSQDFGQGTGELFF.

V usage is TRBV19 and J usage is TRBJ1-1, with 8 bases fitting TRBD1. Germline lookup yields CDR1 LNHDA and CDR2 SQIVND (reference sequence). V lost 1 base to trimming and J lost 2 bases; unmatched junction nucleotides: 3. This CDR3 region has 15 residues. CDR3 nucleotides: TGTGCCAGTAGTATAGGGCAGGGGGCAAACACTGAAGCTTTCTTT. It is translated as CASSIGQGANTEAFF.

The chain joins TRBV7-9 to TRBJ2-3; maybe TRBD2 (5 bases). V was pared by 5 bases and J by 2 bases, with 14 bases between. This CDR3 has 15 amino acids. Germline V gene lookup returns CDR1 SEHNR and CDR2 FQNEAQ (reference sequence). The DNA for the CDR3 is TGTGCCAGCAGCCCACTCAGCGGATACACAGATACGCAGTATTTT. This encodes CASSPLSGYTDTQYF.

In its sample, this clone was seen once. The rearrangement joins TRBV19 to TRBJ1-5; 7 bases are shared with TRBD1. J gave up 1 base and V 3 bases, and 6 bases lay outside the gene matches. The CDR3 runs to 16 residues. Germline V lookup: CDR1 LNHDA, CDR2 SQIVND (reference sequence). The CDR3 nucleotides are TGTGCCAGTAGTATGATCCAGGGGGGGAGCAATCAGCCCCAGCATTTT. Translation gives CASSMIQGGSNQPQHF. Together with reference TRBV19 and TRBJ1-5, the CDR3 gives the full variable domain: DGGITQSPKYLFRKEGQNVTLSCEQNLNHDAMYWYRQDPGQGLRLIYYSQIVNDFQKGDIAEGYSVSREKKESFPLTVTSAQKNPTAFYLCASSMIQGGSNQPQHFGDGTRLSIL.

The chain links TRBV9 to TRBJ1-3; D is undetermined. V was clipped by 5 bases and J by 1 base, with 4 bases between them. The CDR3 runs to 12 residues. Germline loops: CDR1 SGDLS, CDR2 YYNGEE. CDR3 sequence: CASRGSGNTIYF. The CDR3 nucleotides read TGTGCCAGCAGGGGGTCTGGAAACACCATATATTTT.

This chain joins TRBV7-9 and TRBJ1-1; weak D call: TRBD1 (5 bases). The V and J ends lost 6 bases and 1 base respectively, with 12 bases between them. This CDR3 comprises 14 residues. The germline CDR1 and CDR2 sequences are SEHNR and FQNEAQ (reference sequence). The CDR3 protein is CASSITQGNTEAFF. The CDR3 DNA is TGTGCCAGCAGTATAACCCAGGGGAACACTGAAGCTTTCTTT.

The CDR3 region has the DNA TGTGCCATCAGACAAGCGGGAGCTGGCACAGATACGCAGTATTTT. Encoded protein: CAIRQAGAGTDTQYF. The V call is TRBV10-3, the J call TRBJ2-3; 8 bases line up with TRBD2. The CDR3 has 15 residues. Germline CDR1 ENHRY, CDR2 SYGVKD. V lost 6 bases and J lost 1; bases outside the gene matches: 6.

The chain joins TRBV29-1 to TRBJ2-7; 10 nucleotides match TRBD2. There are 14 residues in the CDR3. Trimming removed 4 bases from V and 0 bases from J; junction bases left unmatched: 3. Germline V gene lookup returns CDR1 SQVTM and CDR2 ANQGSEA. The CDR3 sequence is CSVAGLATSYEQYF. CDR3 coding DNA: TGCAGCGTTGCGGGACTAGCGACCTCCTACGAGCAGTACTTC.